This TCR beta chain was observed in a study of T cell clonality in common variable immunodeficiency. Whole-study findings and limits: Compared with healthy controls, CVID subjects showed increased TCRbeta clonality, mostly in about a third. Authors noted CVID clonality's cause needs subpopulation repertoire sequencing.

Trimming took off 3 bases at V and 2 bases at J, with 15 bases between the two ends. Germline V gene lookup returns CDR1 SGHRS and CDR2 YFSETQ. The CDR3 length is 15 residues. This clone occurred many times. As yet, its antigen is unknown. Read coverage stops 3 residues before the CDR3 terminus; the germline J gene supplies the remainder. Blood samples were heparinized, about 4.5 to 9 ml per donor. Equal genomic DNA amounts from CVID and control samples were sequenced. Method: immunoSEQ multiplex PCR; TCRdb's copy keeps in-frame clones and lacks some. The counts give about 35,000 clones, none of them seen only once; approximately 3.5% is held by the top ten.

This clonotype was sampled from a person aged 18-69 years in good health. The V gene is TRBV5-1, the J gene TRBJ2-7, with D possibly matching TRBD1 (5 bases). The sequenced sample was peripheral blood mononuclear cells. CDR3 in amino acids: CASSSLGQAAYEQYF. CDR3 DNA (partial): TGCGCCAGCAGCTCTCTGGGGCAGGCGGCCTACGAG. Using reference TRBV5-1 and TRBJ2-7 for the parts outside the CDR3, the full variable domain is KAGVTQTPRYLIKTRGQQVTLSCSPISGHRSVSWYQQTPGQGLQFLFEYFSETQRNKGNFPGRFSGRQFSNSRSEMNVSTLELGDSALYLCASSSLGQAAYEQYFGPGTRLTVT.